This TCR beta chain was captured by sequencing in a study of T-cell memory formation after mild COVID-19. Whole-study findings and limits: The second-wave clones peaking on day 37 were not confirmed as SARS-CoV-2-specific. CD4+ contracting clones lay mainly in CM and EM, CD8+ ones in EMRA.

Via MiXCR, TCRdb re-called the 5' RACE reads, giving one row per CDR3 protein. The sample shows 550,000 to 700,000 distinct CDR3 sequences, approximately 18% of them seen only once. The CDR3 is 15 residues long. Germline V gene lookup returns CDR1 LNHNV and CDR2 YYDKDF (reference sequence). The V end lost 3 bases, the J end lost 3 bases, and 11 bases lay between the germline ends. Comment on this clonotype: The antigen remains unidentified.

The clonotype was recovered from an adult woman who had mild COVID-19 (a few samples of this study predate the infection). Cell type and time point are not known. This rearrangement joins TRBV15 to TRBJ2-2; D may be TRBD1 (5 bases). Sequenced sample: PBMCs or a T cell subset sorted from them (not recorded which). For the CDR3, the DNA is TGTGCCACCAGCAGGACAGTTTGGGACACCGGGGAGCTGTTTTTT. Amino acid sequence: CATSRTVWDTGELFF.